This T cell receptor beta chain stems from a study of memory CD8 T cells in hepatitis C reinfection (TCRdb year 2017). Broadly, across the study: Among the donors, a few cleared two back-to-back HCV infections on their own, whereas two got rid of a primary infection but ended up chronically infected after reinfection. HCV reinfection was defined as a positive HCV RNA test following two negative tests taken at least 60 days apart. Samples for the late or post reinfection period were taken 12 to 24 weeks after reinfection was detected. The study tracked the TCR beta repertoire of virus-specific CD8 T cells longitudinally across an HCV reinfection episode in several donors. Between the late 2000s and the early 2010s, about five reinfection cases that had stored pre-reinfection samples were identified. In the reinfection study, participants who had previously resolved an HCV infection were followed up every 3 months.

V is cut back by 2 bases and J by 5 bases, with 6 bases in the junction unmatched. The CDR1 and CDR2 encoded by the germline V gene are SGHVS and FQNEAQ. Including cysteine and phenylalanine, the CDR3 has 16 amino acids. The only DNA kept is the CDR3, 48 bases in frame from the first base. On this clone: This receptor's antigen is unknown. The sample holds no much larger clone one base away, and base qualities are not on file.

Study-wide findings and limitations: Because the study included only a handful of donors, definitive conclusions about public clonotypes linked to secondary clearance could not be reached.

The time point label for this specimen denotes: late/post reinfection, 12 to 24 weeks after detection. Sorted cells were sequenced directly ex vivo, with no in vitro expansion before TCR sequencing. Donors were people who inject drugs enrolled in the Montreal Acute Hepatitis C Cohort Study (HEPCO) in Canada. Total naive CD8 T cells, sorted as viable CD3+ CD8+ CD45RO-, came from a couple of donors at all three reinfection time points as controls. Before sorting, cryopreserved peripheral blood mononuclear cells were thawed and used as the source for purifying CD8 T cells. The MACS CD8+ T cell Isolation Kit was used to enrich CD8 T cells through negative selection. Cells were sorted on a BD FACSAria II sorter using FACSDiva software, and FlowJo was used for data analysis. Library preparation was by the immunoSEQ multiplex PCR assay. Genomic DNA was extracted from the sorted cells, and the TCR beta V, D and J regions were sequenced using the automated high-throughput method of Adaptive Biotechnologies. CDR3 regions were amplified with a two-step, bias-controlled multiplex PCR. An Illumina instrument was used to sequence the amplified TCR beta libraries. The paper's processing steps were these. The demultiplexed reads were processed to cut down on amplification and sequencing bias, and the IMGT database was used to assign CDR3 sequences to gene families. ImmunoSEQ software version 2.0 was used to analyze repertoire data. Out-of-frame sequences and sequences containing stop codons in the CDR3 were removed from the clonotype lists. Clonotypes with a frequency below 0.01% were excluded because such clonotypes corresponded to less than one cell. To get richness, observed richness was divided by input cell number, while evenness came from dividing Shannon entropy by log observed richness. Simpson diversity and Morisita-Horn overlap indices were used to quantify repertoire diversity and similarity between time points. Clonotypes were categorized as dominant (>1%), sub-dominant (0.5-0.99%), low abundance (0.1-0.49%) or lowest abundance (<0.1%). A germline index was derived by subtracting total nucleotide additions from total CDR3 length and dividing the result by total CDR3 length. In its TCRdb copy, this immuneACCESS table keeps in-frame sequences only and misses some clones. Where compared with another copy, unresolved V genes explain less than half of these, and the others have no known cause. Clonal size and the V and J genes are those of that table, whereas D and trimming came from the DNA. This sample is represented by a few thousand clones; about 91% of them were singletons. The ten largest clones capture approximately 24% of the sample.

Sample: naive CD8+ T cells sorted from blood. What this sample's cell subset or site label stands for: total naive CD8+CD45RO- T cells. The rearrangement joined TRBV7-8 to TRBJ2-2; TRBD2 fits 9 bases in the junction. The clonotype comes from a middle-aged man with hepatitis C virus infection. The CDR3 here reads CASSLYSGSWTGELFF. The sequenced DNA is TGTGCCAGCAGCTTATATAGCGGGAGTTGGACCGGGGAGCTGTTTTTT. With all but the CDR3 taken from the reference TRBV7-8 and TRBJ2-2 genes, the full variable domain is: GAGVSQSPRYKVAKRGQDVALRCDPISGHVSLFWYQQALGQGPEFLTYFQNEAQLDKSGLPSDRFFAERPEGSVSTLKIQRTQQEDSAVYLCASSLYSGSWTGELFFGEGSRLTVL.